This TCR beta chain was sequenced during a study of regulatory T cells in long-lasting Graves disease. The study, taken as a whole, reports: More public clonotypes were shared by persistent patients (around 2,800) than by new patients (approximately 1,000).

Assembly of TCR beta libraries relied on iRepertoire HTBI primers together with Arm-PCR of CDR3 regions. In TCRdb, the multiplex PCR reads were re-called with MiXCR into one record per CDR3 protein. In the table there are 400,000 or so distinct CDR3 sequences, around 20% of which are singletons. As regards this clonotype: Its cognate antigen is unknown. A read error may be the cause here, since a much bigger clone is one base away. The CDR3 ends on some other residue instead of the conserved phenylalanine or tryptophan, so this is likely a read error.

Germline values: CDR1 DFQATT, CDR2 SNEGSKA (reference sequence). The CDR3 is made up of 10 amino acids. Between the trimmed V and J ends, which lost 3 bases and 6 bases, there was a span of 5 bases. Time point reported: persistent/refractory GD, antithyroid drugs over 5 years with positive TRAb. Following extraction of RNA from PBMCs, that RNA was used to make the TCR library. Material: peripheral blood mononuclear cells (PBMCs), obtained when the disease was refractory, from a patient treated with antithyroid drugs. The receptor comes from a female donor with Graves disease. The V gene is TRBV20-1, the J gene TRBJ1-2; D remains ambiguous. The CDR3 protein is CSASRDGYTL. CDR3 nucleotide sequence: TGCAGTGCTAGTCGCGATGGCTACACCCTC.